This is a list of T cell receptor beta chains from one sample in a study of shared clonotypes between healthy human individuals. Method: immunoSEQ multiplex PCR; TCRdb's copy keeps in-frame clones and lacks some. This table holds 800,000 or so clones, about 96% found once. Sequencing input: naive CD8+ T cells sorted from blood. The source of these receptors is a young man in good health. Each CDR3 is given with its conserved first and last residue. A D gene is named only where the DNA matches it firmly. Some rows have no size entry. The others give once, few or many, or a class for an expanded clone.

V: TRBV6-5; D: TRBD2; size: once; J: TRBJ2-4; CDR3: CASSYRGGVKNIQYF; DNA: TGTGCCAGCAGTTATCGGGGGGGAGTCAAAAACATTCAGTACTTC
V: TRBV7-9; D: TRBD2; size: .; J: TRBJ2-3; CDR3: CASTALAAGTDTQYF; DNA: TGTGCCAGCACCGCACTAGCGGCGGGCACAGATACGCAGTATTTT
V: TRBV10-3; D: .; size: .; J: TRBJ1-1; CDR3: CAISESLFEAFF; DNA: TGTGCCATCAGTGAGTCTCTCTTTGAAGCTTTCTTT
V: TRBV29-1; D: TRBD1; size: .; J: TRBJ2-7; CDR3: CSATTGVDEQYF; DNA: TGCAGCGCAACCACAGGGGTAGACGAGCAGTACTTC
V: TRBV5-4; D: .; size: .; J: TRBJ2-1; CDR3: CASFSNYDEQFF; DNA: TGTGCCAGCTTCAGCAACTACGATGAGCAGTTCTTC
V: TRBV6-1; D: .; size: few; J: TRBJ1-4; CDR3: CASSEALSAGSEKLFF; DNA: TGTGCCAGCAGTGAAGCGCTTTCGGCAGGGAGTGAAAAACTGTTTTTT
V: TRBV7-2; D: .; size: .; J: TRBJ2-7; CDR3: CASSFPRTEGGGHEQYF; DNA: TGTGCCAGCAGCTTTCCCAGAACTGAAGGTGGGGGACACGAGCAGTACTTC
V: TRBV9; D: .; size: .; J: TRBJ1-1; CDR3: CASSARGVNTEAFF; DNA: TGTGCCAGCAGCGCGAGGGGGGTGAACACTGAAGCTTTCTTT
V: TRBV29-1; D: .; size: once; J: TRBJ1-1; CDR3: CSSWVGTEAFF; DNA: TGCAGCTCATGGGTGGGCACTGAAGCTTTCTTT
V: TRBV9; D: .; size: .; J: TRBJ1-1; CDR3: CASSVDLGNTEAFF; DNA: TGTGCCAGCAGCGTAGATCTAGGGAACACTGAAGCTTTCTTT
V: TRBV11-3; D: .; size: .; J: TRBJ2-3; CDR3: CASSTGQFVPADTQYF; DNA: TGTGCCAGCAGCACAGGACAGTTTGTACCTGCAGATACGCAGTATTTT
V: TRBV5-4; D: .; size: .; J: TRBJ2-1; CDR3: CASSLILQNNEQFF; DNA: TGTGCCAGCAGCTTGATTCTGCAAAACAATGAGCAGTTCTTC
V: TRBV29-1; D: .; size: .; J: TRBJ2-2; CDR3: CSVYGVTGELFF; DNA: TGCAGCGTATACGGGGTCACCGGGGAGCTGTTTTTT
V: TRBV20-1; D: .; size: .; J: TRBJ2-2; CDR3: CSAVSTGELFF; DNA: TGCAGTGCTGTGTCTACCGGGGAGCTGTTTTTT
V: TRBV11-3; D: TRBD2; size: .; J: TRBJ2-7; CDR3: CASSFSGIGSEQYF; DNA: TGTGCCAGCAGCTTTAGCGGGATTGGTTCCGAGCAGTACTTC
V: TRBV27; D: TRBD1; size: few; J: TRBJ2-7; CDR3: CASSLGTGGEQYF; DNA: TGTGCCAGCAGTTTAGGGACAGGGGGCGAGCAGTACTTC
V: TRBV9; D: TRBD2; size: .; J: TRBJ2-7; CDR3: CASSEGLADPYEQYF; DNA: TGTGCCAGCAGCGAAGGACTAGCGGACCCCTACGAGCAGTACTTC
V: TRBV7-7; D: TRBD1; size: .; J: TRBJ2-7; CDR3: CASSTGTGGFYEQYF; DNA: TGTGCCAGCAGCACCGGGACAGGGGGTTTCTACGAGCAGTACTTC
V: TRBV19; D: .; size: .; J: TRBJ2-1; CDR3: CASSILGTEQFF; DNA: TGTGCCAGTAGTATTTTAGGGACTGAGCAGTTCTTC
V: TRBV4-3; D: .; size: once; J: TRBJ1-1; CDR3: CASSPSWGNTEAFF; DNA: TGCGCCAGCAGCCCAAGTTGGGGAAACACTGAAGCTTTCTTT
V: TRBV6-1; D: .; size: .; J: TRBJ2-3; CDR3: CASSVLNPPSLQYF; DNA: TGTGCCAGCAGCGTACTCAATCCCCCCTCGCTGCAGTATTTT
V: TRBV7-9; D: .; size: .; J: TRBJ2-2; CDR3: CASSWEQGGDTGELFF; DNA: TGTGCCAGCAGCTGGGAACAGGGAGGCGACACCGGGGAGCTGTTTTTT
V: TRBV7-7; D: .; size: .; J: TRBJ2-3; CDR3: CASSPIRGTDTQYF; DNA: TGTGCCAGCAGCCCGATCCGGGGCACAGATACGCAGTATTTT
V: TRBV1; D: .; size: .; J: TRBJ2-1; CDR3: CTSSQASGTSDFQLFF; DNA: TGCACCAGCAGCCAGGCCTCCGGGACTAGCGACTTCCAGCTGTTCTTC
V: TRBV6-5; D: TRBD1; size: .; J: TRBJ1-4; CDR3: CASSYSGGQGPVFF; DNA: TGTGCCAGCAGTTACTCTGGTGGACAGGGGCCGGTGTTTTTT
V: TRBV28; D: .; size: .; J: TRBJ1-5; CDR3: CASRRSGQGGGQPQHF; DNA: TGTGCCAGCAGAAGGTCAGGGCAGGGAGGTGGTCAGCCCCAGCATTTT
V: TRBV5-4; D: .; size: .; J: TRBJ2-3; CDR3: CASSNTGYADTQYF; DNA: TGTGCCAGCAGCAACACGGGTTACGCAGATACGCAGTATTTT
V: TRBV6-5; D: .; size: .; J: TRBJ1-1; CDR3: CASGAGRYTEAFF; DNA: TGTGCCAGCGGGGCGGGGCGATACACTGAAGCTTTCTTT
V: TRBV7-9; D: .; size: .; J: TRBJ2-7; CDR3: CASSLDRIDEQYF; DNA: TGTGCCAGCAGCTTAGACAGAATCGACGAGCAGTACTTC
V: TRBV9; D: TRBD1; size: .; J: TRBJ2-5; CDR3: CASSVRDRGPGETQYF; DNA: TGTGCCAGCAGCGTCCGGGACAGGGGGCCTGGGGAGACCCAGTACTTC
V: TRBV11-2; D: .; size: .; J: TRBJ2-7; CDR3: CASSRSSYEQYF; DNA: TGTGCCAGCAGCAGGTCCTCCTACGAGCAGTACTTC
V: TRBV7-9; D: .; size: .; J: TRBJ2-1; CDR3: CASSQSRVGGWDNEQFF; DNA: TGTGCCAGCAGCCAATCTAGGGTGGGAGGTTGGGACAATGAGCAGTTCTTC
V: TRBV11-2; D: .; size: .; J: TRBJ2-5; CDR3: CASSPIESQETQYF; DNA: TGTGCCAGCAGCCCGATAGAGTCCCAAGAGACCCAGTACTTC